This entry features one TCR beta chain sequence. Its cognate antigen is unknown. Germline V gene sequence: CDR1 SNHLY, CDR2 FYNNEI. CDR3 length equals 15 residues. Unmatched junction bases numbered 10, after V lost 6 bases and J lost 10 bases. The TCR beta cDNA libraries contained unique molecular identifiers. TCRdb passed the PCR reads through MiXCR, listing each CDR3 protein once. The sample holds 450,000 or so distinct CDR3 sequences, 45% seen once. These data originate in a study of post-analysis software for immune sequencing data. Study-wide context: Recorded subtypes: relapsing-remitting, secondary progressive, progressive-relapsing; some patients unannotated. Study outcomes and limitations: Co-batched samples clustered tightly together by F measure. Compared with controls, patients had more of about 5 TRBV segments, including TRBV5-6, TRBV5-1 and TRBV20-1. Controls had significantly higher normalized Chao1 diversity than multiple sclerosis patients.

The origin of this receptor is a girl between 5 and 17 years old with multiple sclerosis. The sample comprised blood. The V call is TRBV2, the J call TRBJ2-1; TRBD2 matches at 12 bases. CDR3 sequence (DNA): TGTGCCAGCAGGACGACTAGCGGGAGCTTCGGGGAGCAGTTCTTC. The encoded protein is CASRTTSGSFGEQFF.